This is a list of T cell receptor beta chains from one sample in a study of cytomegalovirus exposure and HLA in healthy donors. Data came from immunoSEQ multiplex PCR; TCRdb stores just in-frame clones and leaves some out. The profile covers 130,000 to 150,000 clones, with around two thirds appearing a single time and more than 3.5% taken by the ten largest. The sample consisted of PBMCs. All receptors derive from a man between 18 and 35 years old in good health and CMV-seropositive. The CDR3 runs from the conserved cysteine through the conserved F or W. Fields, in order: D gene, J gene, clone size, V gene, CDR3 protein, CDR3 DNA. A D gene is named only where the DNA matches it firmly. Only some rows state a clone size, as once, few, many or a class for expanded clones.

TRBD1 | TRBJ2-7 | once | TRBV5-4 | CASSRGTVSYEQYF | TGTGCCAGCAGCCGAGGGACAGTTTCCTACGAGCAGTACTTC
TRBD1 | TRBJ2-7 | few | TRBV4-1 | CASSQVDGTETYEQYF | TGCGCCAGCAGCCAAGTTGACGGGACAGAAACCTACGAGCAGTACTTC
TRBD1 | TRBJ2-3 | - | TRBV4-1 | CASSQRGGTGGTDTQYF | TGCGCCAGCAGCCAAAGGGGGGGGACAGGGGGAACAGATACGCAGTATTTT
- | TRBJ2-5 | - | TRBV9 | CASSVGDYQETQYF | TGTGCCAGCAGCGTAGGCGACTACCAAGAGACCCAGTACTTC
TRBD1 | TRBJ1-4 | - | TRBV18 | CASSPDRGQGKLFF | TGTGCCAGCTCACCGGACAGGGGGCAAGGAAAACTGTTTTTT
- | TRBJ2-3 | - | TRBV11-2 | CASSPDGESTDTQYF | TGTGCCAGCAGCCCCGATGGGGAGTCCACAGATACGCAGTATTTT
- | TRBJ2-7 | - | TRBV10-3 | CAISESQQVLSYEQYF | TGTGCCATCAGTGAGTCGCAACAGGTGCTCTCCTACGAGCAGTACTTC
- | TRBJ2-7 | - | TRBV9 | CASSAEQGRQYF | TGTGCCAGCAGCGCCGAACAGGGTCGGCAGTACTTC
- | TRBJ1-5 | - | TRBV19 | CASRPQGTNSNQPQHF | TGTGCCAGTAGGCCGCAGGGGACAAATAGCAATCAGCCCCAGCATTTT
TRBD2 | TRBJ2-7 | - | TRBV6-6 | CASRGTTSYEQYF | TGTGCCAGCAGGGGGACTACCTCCTACGAGCAGTACTTC
TRBD2 | TRBJ2-1 | - | TRBV6-1 | CASSEELAGVNEQFF | TGTGCCAGCAGTGAAGAGTTAGCGGGAGTGAATGAGCAGTTCTTC